The 30 T cell receptor beta chains below all came from one sample that was sequenced in a study of blood T cell repertoires in COVID-19. The assay was immunoSEQ multiplex PCR, and TCRdb's table has in-frame clones only and misses some. The data contain roughly 150,000 clones, approximately 80% of them singletons. The sample taken for sequencing was PBMCs or T cells enriched from blood (not recorded which). The receptors originated from a man in his 70s who had been exposed to COVID-19.

The chain uses TRBV19 and TRBJ2-1; the match to TRBD2 covers 9 bases. Germline CDR1 is LNHDA and CDR2 is SQIVND (reference sequence). The CDR3 contains 14 residues. Trimming removed 7 bases from V and 7 bases from J; junction bases left unmatched: 8. This CDR3 reads CASKGIAGENEQFF. The DNA for the CDR3 is TGTGCCAGTAAAGGCATAGCGGGAGAGAATGAGCAGTTCTTC.

This chain joins TRBV7-9 and TRBJ1-1; TRBD1 might be the D (5 bases). V was trimmed by 5 bases and J by 1 base, leaving 11 bases between them. This CDR3 has 14 amino acids. Germline V gene lookup returns CDR1 SEHNR and CDR2 FQNEAQ (reference sequence). DNA of the CDR3: TGTGCCAGCAGCCAATTCGACAGGAACACTGAAGCTTTCTTT. It specifies CASSQFDRNTEAFF.

In its sample, this clone was seen once. The V gene is TRBV6-5, the J gene TRBJ2-7; 11 bases line up with TRBD1. CDR3 length: 15 residues. V shed 4 bases, J shed 5 bases, and the junction held 7 bases outside the gene matches. Germline CDR1 reads MNHEY; CDR2 reads SVGAGI. CDR3 protein: CASSSTGTGGDEQYF. The DNA of the CDR3 is TGTGCCAGCAGTTCGACCGGGACAGGGGGGGACGAGCAGTACTTC.

The rearrangement links TRBV7-9 to TRBJ1-6; no reliable D call. The CDR3 is 13 residues long. Trimming removed 5 bases at V and 9 bases at J, with 11 bases between. CDR1 is SEHNR and CDR2 is FQNEAQ in the germline V gene (reference sequence). This CDR3 is CASSPSEVSPLHF. CDR3 in DNA: TGTGCCAGCAGCCCCTCGGAGGTTTCACCCCTCCACTTT.

The chain carries TRBV9 and TRBJ1-2; TRBD1 agrees at 7 bases. The germline V gene encodes CDR1 SGDLS and CDR2 YYNGEE. This CDR3 comprises 15 residues. V dropped 4 bases and J dropped 4; count of bases not matched to a gene: 10. CDR3 amino acids: CASSPNSGQAYGYTF. The CDR3 region has the DNA TGTGCCAGCAGCCCCAACAGTGGACAGGCCTATGGCTACACCTTC.

The rearrangement joins TRBV5-6 to TRBJ1-2; 7 nucleotides agree with TRBD1. After removal of 5 bases from V and 0 bases from J, the junction contained 16 bases not matched to a gene. CDR3 length: 18 amino acids. Germline CDR1 reads SGHDT; CDR2 reads YYEEEE. In DNA, the CDR3 is TGTGCCAGCAGACCCTTGGGACAGAAATATGGAGCTAACTATGGCTACACCTTC. As protein: CASRPLGQKYGANYGYTF.

The V gene is TRBV10-2, the J gene TRBJ1-2, with 10 bases identical to TRBD1. With V trimmed by 4 bases and J by 7 bases, 6 bases remained unmatched. Germline values: CDR1 WSHSY, CDR2 SAAADI. The CDR3 consists of 14 residues. The CDR3 DNA reads TGCGCCAGCAGTGTAGGGACAGGGGTTTTTGGCTACACCTTC. This encodes CASSVGTGVFGYTF.

This chain joins TRBV28 and TRBJ1-4; D possibly corresponds to TRBD1 (5 bases). The CDR3 length is 14 residues. Per germline, CDR1 MDHEN and CDR2 SYDVKM. Trimming left V 5 bases short and J 2 bases short, with 9 bases between. CDR3 DNA: TGTGCCAGCAGTGTGACAGTTACTAATGAAAAACTGTTTTTT. This translates into CASSVTVTNEKLFF.

The rearrangement links TRBV5-6 to TRBJ2-5; 9 bases fit TRBD1. V shed 4 bases and J 4 bases; nucleotides not matched to a gene: 8. The CDR3 contains 15 residues. Germline assignment: CDR1 SGHDT and CDR2 YYEEEE. The CDR3 DNA sequence: TGTGCCAGCAGCCTACAGGGGGCGGTGGGAGAGACCCAGTACTTC. Translating gives CASSLQGAVGETQYF.

The chain is built from TRBV12-3 or TRBV12-4 and TRBJ1-1; 10 positions match TRBD1. This CDR3 is built from 13 residues. The V gene end was trimmed by 5 bases and the J gene end by 9 bases; junction bases not matched to a gene: 6. DNA of the CDR3: TGTGCCAGCAGTCAGGGACAGGGGAAACAAGCTTTCTTT. Its translation is CASSQGQGKQAFF.

The rearrangement joins TRBV28 to TRBJ1-2; D not certain. Germline V lookup: CDR1 MDHEN, CDR2 SYDVKM. The V gene lost 3 bases and the J gene lost 2 bases, with 7 bases spanning the gap. CDR3 length equals 13 residues. CDR3: CASSLETNYGYTF. CDR3 in DNA: TGTGCCAGCAGTTTGGAGACCAACTATGGCTACACCTTC.

The CDR3 nucleotides read TGTGCCAGTAGTATAACCGGACAGGGGAACTATGGCTACACCTTC. Its translation is CASSITGQGNYGYTF. The chain uses TRBV19 and TRBJ1-2; 9 bases agree with TRBD1. The CDR3 covers 15 residues. In germline, CDR1 is LNHDA, CDR2 SQIVND (reference sequence). V shed 2 bases and J 2 bases; nucleotides not matched to a gene: 3.

This clone was picked up a small number of times. The chain carries TRBV4-1 and TRBJ2-1; D remains unclear. With 4 bases removed from V and 7 bases from J, the gap between germline ends came to 14 bases. Germline V lookup: CDR1 MGHRA, CDR2 YSYEKL. The CDR3 covers 14 residues. DNA of the CDR3: TGCGCCAGCAGCCCATCTAGATCTCAGAATGAGCAGTTCTTC. This encodes CASSPSRSQNEQFF.

The rearrangement uses TRBV18 and TRBJ2-2; 8 bases line up with TRBD1. Losses at the gene ends were 3 bases for V and 4 bases for J; bases not matched to a gene: 4. The CDR3 contains 15 residues. Germline V lookup: CDR1 KGHSH, CDR2 LQKENI. The CDR3 sequence is CASSPGQGGTGELFF. CDR3 DNA: TGTGCCAGCTCACCCGGACAGGGTGGCACCGGGGAGCTGTTTTTT.

This clone was counted ten times or more. The chain joins TRBV6-4 to TRBJ1-1; D ambiguous. V lost 2 bases and J lost 1, with 5 bases in between. The length of the CDR3 is 13 residues. Germline CDR1 MRHNA, CDR2 SNTAGT. CDR3 sequence reads: CASSDTENTEAFF. The DNA of the CDR3 is TGTGCCAGCAGTGACACAGAGAACACTGAAGCTTTCTTT.

The chain uses TRBV7-9 and TRBJ1-3, with a possible D match to TRBD1 (5 bases). Trimming cost V 8 bases and J 3 bases, with 17 bases left between them. In germline, CDR1 is SEHNR, CDR2 FQNEAQ (reference sequence). The CDR3 length is 15 residues. In DNA, the CDR3 is TGTGCCAGCTACCACCCCCGGGGGTATGGAAACACCATATATTTT. The encoded protein is CASYHPRGYGNTIYF.

This clone has just one count. The genes are TRBV4-3 and TRBJ2-5; the match to TRBD2 covers 14 bases. There are 16 residues in the CDR3. V was clipped by 3 bases and J by 5 bases; unmatched bases: 5. CDR1 is LGHNA and CDR2 is YSLEER in the germline V gene. In DNA, the CDR3 is TGCGCCAGCAGCCAGGGGGGACTAGCGGGAGTCGAGACCCAGTACTTC. Encoded protein: CASSQGGLAGVETQYF.

This chain links TRBV30 with TRBJ2-3, with 9 bases identical to TRBD2. The length of the CDR3 is 12 residues. Germline CDR1 is GTSNPN and CDR2 is SVGIG (reference sequence). V lost 7 bases and J lost 4; bases outside the gene matches: 3. CDR3 in amino acids: CASASGADTQYF. CDR3 coding DNA: TGTGCCTCCGCTAGCGGGGCAGATACGCAGTATTTT.

The CDR3 sequence is CASSLLTSSSSGNTIYF. For the CDR3, the DNA is TGTGCCAGCAGTTTACTAACTTCGTCCTCCTCTGGAAACACCATATATTTT. The V and J genes are TRBV28 and TRBJ1-3; D not resolved. The CDR3 is 17 amino acids. CDR1 and CDR2 from the germline V gene are MDHEN and SYDVKM. The V and J ends lost 2 bases and 0 bases respectively, with 14 bases between them.

The chain joins TRBV6-5 to TRBJ1-2; D is unclear. Germline values: CDR1 MNHEY, CDR2 SVGAGI. V was clipped by 5 bases and J by 1 base, with 11 bases between them. The CDR3 totals 14 residues. CDR3 bases: TGTGCCAGCAGTCCCCCGGGTCATAACTATGGCTACACCTTC. Translating gives CASSPPGHNYGYTF.

V gene TRBV2 combines with J gene TRBJ2-2; 8 positions agree with TRBD1. The CDR3 has 13 residues. The V gene's germline CDR1 is SNHLY and CDR2 FYNNEI. The junction had 1 base not matched to a gene; V was cut back by 9 bases and J by 1 base. The CDR3 coding sequence is TGTGCCAGGACAGGGGAGAACACCGGGGAGCTGTTTTTT. It yields the protein CARTGENTGELFF. Full variable domain (outside the CDR3, taken from reference TRBV2 and TRBJ2-2): EPEVTQTPSHQVTQMGQEVILRCVPISNHLYFYWYRQILGQKVEFLVSFYNNEISEKSEIFDDQFSVERPDGSNFTLKIRSTKLEDSAMYFCARTGENTGELFFGEGSRLTVL.

This clone has a handful of counts. The chain combines TRBV3-1 (or the pseudogene TRBV3-2) with TRBJ2-7, with 12 bases fitting TRBD2. With V trimmed by 3 bases and J by 7 bases, 7 bases remained unmatched. Germline V gene lookup returns CDR1 LGHDT and CDR2 YNNKEL (reference sequence). The CDR3 has 15 amino acids. Here the CDR3 reads CASSQGLAGGGEQYF. CDR3 in DNA: TGTGCCAGCAGCCAGGGGCTAGCGGGAGGGGGGGAGCAGTACTTC.

V and J are TRBV3-1 (or the pseudogene TRBV3-2) and TRBJ1-2, with D unclear. V lost 4 bases, J lost 8 bases, and 11 bases lay in between. Germline assignment: CDR1 LGHDT and CDR2 YNNKEL (reference sequence). This CDR3 has 12 amino acids. The CDR3 region has the DNA TGTGCCAGCAGCCGATCCCCCCAGGGCTACACCTTC. Protein sequence: CASSRSPQGYTF.

The rearrangement links TRBV28 to TRBJ1-6; D may be TRBD1 (5 bases). This CDR3 is 16 amino acids long. The germline V and J ends were trimmed by 7 bases and 0 bases, with 13 bases remaining between them. Germline loops: CDR1 MDHEN, CDR2 SYDVKM. This CDR3 reads CASNFGGSSYNSPLHF. CDR3 nucleotides: TGTGCCAGCAACTTCGGGGGGAGCTCCTATAATTCACCCCTCCACTTT.

The chain combines TRBV28 with TRBJ1-3, with D perhaps matching TRBD1 (5 bases). Germline V CDR1 and CDR2: MDHEN, SYDVKM. The CDR3 is 14 amino acids. V gave up 8 bases and J gave up 0 bases, with 11 bases separating them. CDR3 sequence (DNA): TGTGCCAGCCTGGACACTACCTCTGGAAACACCATATATTTT. Protein sequence: CASLDTTSGNTIYF.

The chain couples TRBV4-1 to TRBJ1-4; 7 nucleotides align to TRBD1. This CDR3 comprises 15 residues. The germline V gene encodes CDR1 MGHRA and CDR2 YSYEKL. With 2 bases clipped from V and 9 bases from J, the junction kept 9 bases outside the gene matches. The CDR3 DNA reads as TGCGCCAGCAGCCAAAGGACAGGCCACGATCAAAAACTGTTTTTT. This sequence encodes CASSQRTGHDQKLFF.

The chain carries TRBV19 and TRBJ1-1, with no clear D. Looked up from germline, CDR1 is LNHDA and CDR2 is SQIVND (reference sequence). With 4 bases removed from V and 1 base from J, the gap between germline ends came to 10 bases. The CDR3 runs 14 residues. This chain's CDR3 is CASSTRRENTEAFF. The CDR3 DNA reads TGTGCCAGTAGTACCCGACGGGAGAACACTGAAGCTTTCTTT.

The chain recombines TRBV6-5 with TRBJ1-1; TRBD1 agrees at 10 bases. CDR1 is MNHEY and CDR2 is SVGAGI in the germline V gene. This CDR3 comprises 14 residues. Trimming at V came to 8 bases and at J to 3 bases, leaving 6 bases not matched to a gene. CDR3 nucleotides: TGTGCCAGCCGCCCGACAGGGGGCCACACTGAAGCTTTCTTT. Amino acids: CASRPTGGHTEAFF.

J is TRBJ2-7 and V is TRBV19; 7 bases match TRBD2. The CDR3 length is 13 residues. Germline loops: CDR1 LNHDA, CDR2 SQIVND (reference sequence). V dropped 3 bases and J dropped 6; count of bases not matched to a gene: 5. The CDR3 region has the DNA TGTGCCAGTAGTATTGGGAGGGTGGCCGAGCAGTACTTC. This translates into CASSIGRVAEQYF.

The genes are TRBV6-5 and TRBJ1-1; 7 bases map to TRBD1. V shed 4 bases and J 1 base; nucleotides not matched to a gene: 6. The CDR3 spans 15 residues. CDR1 MNHEY and CDR2 SVGAGI come from the germline V gene. The CDR3 loop reads CASSLDRPENTEAFF. The CDR3 DNA is TGTGCCAGCAGTTTGGACAGGCCTGAGAACACTGAAGCTTTCTTT.